This T cell receptor (beta chain) appears in the sequencing data of a study of blood T cell repertoires in COVID-19. Study at large: The origin of the acute and convalescent COVID-19 samples was the United States, Italy and Spain. Sample material is recorded as cDNA or gDNA derived from T cells, B-cell-depleted T cells, or PBMCs.

The V gene's germline CDR1 is MDHEN and CDR2 SYDVKM. With 10 bases removed from V and 0 bases from J, the gap between germline ends came to 15 bases. The CDR3 is 14 residues long. Original handling: Reference gene primer amplification gave nucleated cell count estimates. TCRdb's copy holds only in-frame clones and misses some; the assay was immunoSEQ multiplex PCR. Clonal size and the V and J genes are those of that table, whereas D and trimming came from the DNA. In the table there are some 250,000 clones, about three quarters of which are singletons. The chain is built from TRBV28 and TRBJ1-1, with D possibly matching TRBD1 (6 bases). This sequence originates from a woman older than 75 with acute or convalescent COVID-19. The sequencing sample was made of peripheral blood. CDR3: CAITAGTLNTEAFF. The CDR3 DNA reads TGTGCCATCACCGCCGGGACACTGAACACTGAAGCTTTCTTT.